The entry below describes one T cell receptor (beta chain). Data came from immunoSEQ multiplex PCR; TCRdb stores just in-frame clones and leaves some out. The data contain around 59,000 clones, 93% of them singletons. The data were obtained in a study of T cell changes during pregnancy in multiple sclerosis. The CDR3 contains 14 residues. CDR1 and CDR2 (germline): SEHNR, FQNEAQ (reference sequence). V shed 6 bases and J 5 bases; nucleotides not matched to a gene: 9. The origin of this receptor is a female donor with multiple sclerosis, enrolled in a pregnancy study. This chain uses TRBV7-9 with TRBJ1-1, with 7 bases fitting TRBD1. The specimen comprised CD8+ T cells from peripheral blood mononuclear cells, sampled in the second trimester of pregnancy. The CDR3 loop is CASRPSTGRTEAFF. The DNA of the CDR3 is TGTGCCAGCAGACCCTCGACAGGGCGAACTGAAGCTTTCTTT.